Sequencing of this TCR beta chain was carried out in a study of Ad26.COV2.S vaccination and SARS-CoV-2 variants. The assay was immunoSEQ multiplex PCR, and TCRdb's table has in-frame clones only and misses some. The data contain a few hundred thousand clones, approximately 87% of them singletons. The treatment denotes: over 15 received Ad26.COV2.S at low or high dose, single or two shots; five or six received placebo; per-sample allocation not given. At day 63 after the first vaccine or placebo injection, samples were drawn. A Boston adult aged 18-55 years was the donor. Regarding the study as a whole: Reported post-vaccination CD8+ and CD4+ T cell responses to spike showed substantial breadth. Vaccinees and placebo recipients showed similar non-spike TCR breadth.

Germline CDR1 reads LNHDA; CDR2 reads SQIVND (reference sequence). V lost 3 bases and J lost 9; bases outside the gene matches: 10. This CDR3 contains 16 residues. About this clone: What it binds is unknown.

The sequenced sample was peripheral blood, obtained in a trial of Ad26.COV2.S vaccine versus placebo. The V call is TRBV19, the J call TRBJ2-2; 10 bases are shared with TRBD1. The sequence was obtained from a person aged 18-65 years who received the Ad26.COV2.S COVID-19 vaccine or a placebo. The CDR3 region is CASSIKGQGNVRELFF. CDR3 DNA sequence: TGTGCCAGTAGTATTAAGGGACAGGGGAACGTGAGGGAGCTGTTTTTT.